This is a list of T cell receptor beta chains from one sample in a study of cytomegalovirus exposure and HLA in healthy donors. Only in-frame clones appear in the TCRdb table, and some are missing; sequencing was by immunoSEQ multiplex PCR. The data hold some 260,000 clones, with about 92% observed a single time. The sequenced sample consisted of PBMCs. The receptors here all came from a woman aged 30 to 39 in good health and CMV-seronegative. The CDR3 runs from the conserved cysteine through the conserved F or W. The D gene is left open where the match is weak. Rows give clone size only sometimes, using once, few, many, or a class for an expanded clone.

V,D,size,J,DNA,CDR3
TRBV14,TRBD2,.,TRBJ2-7,TGTGCCAGCCGAACCCTAGCGGGAGTAATCCCGGTTTACGAGCAGTACTTC,CASRTLAGVIPVYEQYF
TRBV28,TRBD2,.,TRBJ2-1,TGTGCCAGCAGTCCTATGCAGACTAGCGGGAGAAATGAGCAGTTCTTC,CASSPMQTSGRNEQFF
TRBV6-4,.,once,TRBJ1-4,TGTGCCAGCAGTGATAGGGCAGGGTTGTATGAAAAACTGTTTTTT,CASSDRAGLYEKLFF
TRBV7-3,TRBD2,once,TRBJ2-3,TGTGCCAGCAGCGTGGGACTACGCACAGATACGCAGTATTTT,CASSVGLRTDTQYF
TRBV29-1,TRBD2,.,TRBJ2-1,TGCAGCGTTGAGGTAGGAAGCGGGAGGATGGGGAATGAGCAGTTCTTC,CSVEVGSGRMGNEQFF
TRBV2,.,.,TRBJ1-4,TGTGCCAGCACCCACAGACGAGTTGCAACTAATGAAAAACTGTTTTTT,CASTHRRVATNEKLFF
TRBV6-1,TRBD1,.,TRBJ2-2,TGTGCCAGCAGCGGCAGGGGGCCGAGGGGGGAGCTGTTTTTT,CASSGRGPRGELFF
TRBV28,.,.,TRBJ1-5,TGTGCCAGCAGTCTTGCCGAGGGGACCCATCAGCCCCAGCATTTT,CASSLAEGTHQPQHF
TRBV11-3,.,.,TRBJ2-5,TGTGCCAGCAGCTTAGTCTTGGGGGGCCAAGAGACCCAGTACTTC,CASSLVLGGQETQYF
TRBV10-3,.,once,TRBJ2-7,TGTGCCATCAGTGAGGGTTTGGAGGGGCGCGAGCAGTACTTC,CAISEGLEGREQYF
TRBV5-5,.,.,TRBJ2-4,TGTGCCAGCAGCTTCAATGTAGCCAAAAACATTCAGTACTTC,CASSFNVAKNIQYF
TRBV6-1,.,.,TRBJ1-2,TGTGCCAGCAGTGAAGCGCATACAGGCTATGGCTACACCTTC,CASSEAHTGYGYTF
TRBV13,TRBD1,.,TRBJ2-7,TGTGCCAGCAGCTTAGGCCTCTTGGGGACAGGTCCCTACGAGCAGTACTTC,CASSLGLLGTGPYEQYF
TRBV28,.,.,TRBJ2-7,TGTGCCAGCAGTTTGGGCATCCCCCTTGGGTACGAGCAGTACTTC,CASSLGIPLGYEQYF
TRBV27,TRBD1,.,TRBJ2-7,TGTGCCAGCAGCAAAACAGGGGGTGAGCAGTACTTC,CASSKTGGEQYF
TRBV28,.,.,TRBJ1-2,TGTGCCAGCAGTGCGGACGGGGAAGCTAACTATGGCTACACCTTC,CASSADGEANYGYTF
TRBV5-4,TRBD2,.,TRBJ2-7,TGTGCCAGCAGCTTGCTCGGCGGGAGGGTGGACGAGCAGTACTTC,CASSLLGGRVDEQYF
TRBV10-2,TRBD2,.,TRBJ2-1,TGCGCCAGCAGTGAGTTGGGACTAGCGGGAGTTTATGAGCAGTTCTTC,CASSELGLAGVYEQFF
TRBV7-9,TRBD1,.,TRBJ2-7,TGTGCCAGCAGCGCAGACAGGGATTGGGGCTACGAGCAGTACTTC,CASSADRDWGYEQYF
TRBV6-5,TRBD1,.,TRBJ2-7,TGTGCCAGCAACAAGAAGGGGGCGCGGTCCTACGAGCAGTACTTC,CASNKKGARSYEQYF
TRBV4-1,.,.,TRBJ2-3,TGCGCCAGCAGCCAAAATAACAGGGTCTGGAAGTATTTT,CASSQNNRVWKYF
TRBV5-5,.,.,TRBJ1-1,TGTGCCAGCAGCTTGCACCAGGTAAACACTGAAGCTTTCTTT,CASSLHQVNTEAFF
TRBV7-3,.,.,TRBJ1-1,TGTGCCACTAAACAGGGAAGGGGCGCTGAAGCTTTCTTT,CATKQGRGAEAFF
TRBV15,.,.,TRBJ2-1,TGTGCCACCAGCAGAGAGCGGCGGCACTCCTACAATGAGCAGTTCTTC,CATSRERRHSYNEQFF